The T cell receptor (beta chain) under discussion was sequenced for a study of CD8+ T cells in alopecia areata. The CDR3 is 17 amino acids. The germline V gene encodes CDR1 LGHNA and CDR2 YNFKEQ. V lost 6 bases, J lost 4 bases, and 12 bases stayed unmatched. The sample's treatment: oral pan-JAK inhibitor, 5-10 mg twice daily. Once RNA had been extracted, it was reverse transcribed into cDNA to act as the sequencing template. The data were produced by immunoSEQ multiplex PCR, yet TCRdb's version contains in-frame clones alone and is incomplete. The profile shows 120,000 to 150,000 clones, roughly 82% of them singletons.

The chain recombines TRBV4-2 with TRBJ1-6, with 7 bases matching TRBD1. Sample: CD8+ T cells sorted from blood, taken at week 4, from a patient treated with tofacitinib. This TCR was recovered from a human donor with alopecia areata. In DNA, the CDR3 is TGTGCCAGCAGTACCCTCGGGACAGCCAATTATAATTCACCCCTCCACTTT. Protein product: CASSTLGTANYNSPLHF.